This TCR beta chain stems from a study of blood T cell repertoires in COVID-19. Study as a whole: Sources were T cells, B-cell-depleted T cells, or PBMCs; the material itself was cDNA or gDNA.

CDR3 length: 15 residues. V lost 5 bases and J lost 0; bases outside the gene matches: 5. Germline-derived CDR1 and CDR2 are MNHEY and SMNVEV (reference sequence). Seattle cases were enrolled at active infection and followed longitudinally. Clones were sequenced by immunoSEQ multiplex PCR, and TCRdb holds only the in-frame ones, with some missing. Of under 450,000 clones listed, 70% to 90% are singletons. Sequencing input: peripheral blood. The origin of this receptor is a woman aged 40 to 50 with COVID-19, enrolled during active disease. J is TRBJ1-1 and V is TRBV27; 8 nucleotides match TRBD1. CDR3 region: CASSPQGAMNTEAFF. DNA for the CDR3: TGTGCCAGCAGTCCTCAGGGGGCTATGAACACTGAAGCTTTCTTT.